Presented here are 10 T cell receptor beta chains from one specimen sequenced in a study of cytomegalovirus exposure and HLA in healthy donors. This PCR relied on a set of 60 Vbeta primers and 13 Jbeta primers. Repertoires were generated with immunoSEQ multiplex PCR, while TCRdb's copy carries only in-frame clones and drops some. The sample shows fewer than 120,000 clones, about 80% of them seen only once. Sequencing input: PBMCs. The receptors come from a man aged 25 to 45 in good health and CMV-seropositive.

This chain connects TRBV4-3 to TRBJ2-6; D is possibly TRBD1 (6 bases). The germline V and J ends were trimmed by 0 bases and 0 bases, with 12 bases remaining between them. The length of the CDR3 is 18 residues. The germline gives CDR1 LGHNA, CDR2 YSLEER. In DNA form, the CDR3 reads TGCGCCAGCAGCCAAGATTCGAACAGGGCCTCTGGGGCCAACGTCCTGACTTTC. It specifies CASSQDSNRASGANVLTF.

J is TRBJ1-2 and V is TRBV11-2, with 7 positions matching TRBD1. CDR1 and CDR2 (germline): SGHAT, FQNNGV. J gave up 6 bases and V 5 bases, and 9 bases lay outside the gene matches. The CDR3 covers 14 residues. CDR3 DNA: TGTGCCAGCAGCCCAGGACAGGCACTGGATGGCTACACCTTC. Amino acid sequence: CASSPGQALDGYTF.

This clone has more than one count but fewer than ten. The chain combines TRBV5-4 with TRBJ2-5; 7 bases line up with TRBD2. The J call may be wrong; the DNA end is better matched by TRBJ2-7. Germline V gene sequence: CDR1 SGHNT, CDR2 YYREEE (reference sequence). The CDR3 runs to 15 residues. Here the CDR3 reads CASSLGGGYSYEQYF. As DNA, the CDR3 is TGTGCCAGCAGCTTGGGGGGGGGATATTCCTACGAGCAGTACTTC.

The chain carries TRBV5-1 and TRBJ1-6; unclear D gene. CDR3 length equals 14 residues. V gave up 5 bases and J gave up 8 bases, with 14 bases separating them. Germline V CDR1 and CDR2: SGHRS, YFSETQ. For the CDR3, the DNA is TGCGCCAGCAGTCCAGGTTGGGAGGATTCACCCCTCCACTTT. It specifies CASSPGWEDSPLHF.

In DNA, the CDR3 is TGTGCCAGCAGCTTAGGGACCGCCGGGACTAGCTTCCAAGAGACCCAGTACTTC. Translation gives CASSLGTAGTSFQETQYF. This chain joins TRBV7-9 and TRBJ2-5, with 9 positions matching TRBD2. Trimming cost V 1 base and J 1 base; bases outside gene matches: 10. CDR3 size: 18 residues. CDR1 is SEHNR and CDR2 is FQNEAQ in the germline V gene (reference sequence).

The CDR3 loop reads CASRNSGGADTQYF. The CDR3 DNA reads as TGTGCCAGCAGAAATAGCGGGGGGGCAGATACGCAGTATTTT. V and J are TRBV5-5 and TRBJ2-3; 11 positions agree with TRBD2. V lost 5 bases, J lost 4 bases, and 3 bases stayed unmatched. The CDR3 runs 14 residues. From germline, CDR1 is SGHKS and CDR2 YYEKEE (reference sequence).

This rearrangement joins TRBV28 to TRBJ1-5, with D possibly matching TRBD1 (5 bases). Germline CDR1 and CDR2: MDHEN and SYDVKM. The CDR3 sequence is 16 residues long. V was pared by 7 bases and J by 4 bases, with 20 bases between. The CDR3 loop reads CASIPTTGGVNQPQHF. The CDR3 coding sequence is TGTGCCAGCATCCCGACCACGGGGGGTGTTAATCAGCCCCAGCATTTT.

This clone was counted a single time. V gene TRBV28 combines with J gene TRBJ2-7; unclear D gene. The CDR3 has 15 amino acids. V was cut by 2 bases and J by 0 bases, with 11 bases left in between. Per the germline V gene, CDR1 is MDHEN and CDR2 is SYDVKM. The CDR3: CASSLLPGFSYEQYF. The CDR3 DNA is TGTGCCAGCAGTTTACTTCCAGGTTTCTCCTACGAGCAGTACTTC.

This chain connects TRBV9 to TRBJ1-1; D ambiguous. The V gene lost 5 bases and the J gene lost 5 bases, with 16 bases spanning the gap. The CDR3 length is 14 residues. Germline CDR1 SGDLS, CDR2 YYNGEE. The CDR3 DNA sequence: TGTGCCAGCAGTGGCAACCCGCGGTGGACTGAAGCTTTCTTT. This codes for CASSGNPRWTEAFF.

This clone was seen only once. The CDR3 DNA is TGTGCCAGCAGTGAATATCTAGCGAACACTGAAGCTTTCTTT. It specifies CASSEYLANTEAFF. The chain combines TRBV2 with TRBJ1-1; D call uncertain. CDR3 length: 14 amino acids. Germline CDR1 is SNHLY and CDR2 is FYNNEI. Trimming removed 2 bases from V and 1 base from J, with 8 bases in between.